The 26 T cell receptor beta chains listed next were all sequenced from one sample in a study of identical twins. One entry per CDR3 protein, called by TCRdb with MiXCR from the 5' RACE reads. Of about 570,000 distinct CDR3 sequences listed, 9.6% are singletons. Separately, the same data were catalogued under a study of yellow fever vaccine responses in identical twins.

Sample: PBMCs. These receptors were taken from a woman aged 18-35 years in good health.

This chain connects TRBV3-1 to TRBJ2-7; unclear D gene. Germline V gives CDR1 LGHDT, CDR2 YNNKEL (reference sequence). The CDR3 runs to 14 residues. V lost 3 bases and J 2 bases, leaving 11 bases between the germline ends. CDR3 sequence (DNA): TGTGCCAGCAGCCACTTCGCGCAGACCTACGAGCAGTACTTC. As protein: CASSHFAQTYEQYF.

The chain has TRBV7-9 and TRBJ2-3, with unresolved D. Trimming took 1 base from V and 2 from J, leaving 10 bases between them. CDR1 and CDR2 from the germline V gene are SEHNR and FQNEAQ (reference sequence). The CDR3 contains 15 residues. The CDR3 spells CASSLVWDLTDTQYF. CDR3 nucleotides: TGTGCCAGCAGCTTAGTTTGGGATCTCACAGATACGCAGTATTTT.

The sample holds a few counts of this clonotype. This sequence joins TRBV6-2 or TRBV6-3 and TRBJ2-2; the D gene is possibly TRBD2 (5 bases). V lost 8 bases to trimming and J lost 16 bases, with 17 bases between them. CDR3 length equals 11 residues. From germline, CDR1 is MNHEY and CDR2 SVGEGT. The DNA of the CDR3 is TGTGCCAGCCCCTTATCGTTCAGCGGGTTTTTT. It specifies CASPLSFSGFF.

There are a few counts of this clonotype. The chain is built from TRBV12-3 or TRBV12-4 and TRBJ2-7, with D tentatively TRBD1 (6 bases). The CDR3 totals 15 residues. Trimming took off 6 bases at V and 3 bases at J, with 18 bases between the two ends. The CDR3 is CASRKGTGFLYEQYF. The CDR3 region has the DNA TGTGCCAGCAGAAAAGGAACAGGGTTCCTCTACGAGCAGTACTTC.

This clonotype was recorded many times. The chain recombines TRBV6-2 or TRBV6-3 with TRBJ2-6; D perhaps matches TRBD1 (5 bases). Germline CDR1 is MNHEY and CDR2 is SVGEGT. Between the trimmed V and J ends, which lost 2 bases and 0 bases, there was a span of 11 bases. The CDR3 runs 17 residues. CDR3 DNA sequence: TGTGCCAGCAGTTACCCCAGGGCCACCTCTGGGGCCAACGTCCTGACTTTC. Translating gives CASSYPRATSGANVLTF.

This chain links TRBV4-3 with TRBJ2-1; 9 bases fit TRBD2. Germline CDR1 LGHNA, CDR2 YSLEER. This CDR3 has 16 amino acids. Germline trimming cut 5 bases from V and 1 base from J; bases unmatched to any gene: 6. The CDR3 is CASSLRSGRSYNEQFF. In DNA, the CDR3 is TGCGCCAGCAGCTTACGTAGCGGGAGATCCTACAATGAGCAGTTCTTC.

In this sample, this clonotype turned up a few times. Its ends do not fully match the called genes, so a read error is possible. The chain's CDR3 is CASSVVGTDTEAFF. The CDR3 DNA follows: TGTGCCAGCAGCGTAGTGGGGACGGACACTGAAGCCTTCTTT. The chain has TRBV9 and TRBJ1-1; D perhaps matches TRBD1 (5 bases). Germline values: CDR1 SGDLS, CDR2 YYNGEE. This CDR3 has 14 amino acids.

The chain has TRBV6-1 and TRBJ2-1; 14 bases agree with TRBD2. CDR1 and CDR2 from the germline V gene are MNHNS and SASEGT. The V and J ends lost 6 bases and 8 bases, in that order; junction bases with no gene match: 6. The CDR3 is made up of 15 amino acids. CDR3 sequence reads: CASRSGTSGGYEQFF. The CDR3, as DNA: TGTGCCAGCAGATCCGGGACTAGCGGGGGATATGAGCAGTTCTTC.

This clonotype occurred a few times. V is TRBV29-1 and J is TRBJ2-3, with D possibly being TRBD1 or TRBD2 (5 bases each). Trimming pared 3 bases from V and 2 bases from J, leaving 9 bases between. The CDR3 contains 13 residues. Germline V gene sequence: CDR1 SQVTM, CDR2 ANQGSEA. The CDR3 region is CSVDRENTDTQYF. CDR3 bases: TGCAGCGTTGACAGGGAGAACACAGATACGCAGTATTTT.

The chain couples TRBV7-2 to TRBJ2-7; D might be TRBD2 (6 bases). V dropped 5 bases and J dropped 2 bases, with 16 bases sitting between them. Germline-derived CDR1 and CDR2 are SGHTA and FQGNSA. The CDR3 loop spans 15 amino acids. The CDR3 loop is CASSLVVTRPYEQYF. CDR3 bases: TGTGCCAGCAGCCTGGTTGTGACTAGGCCCTACGAGCAGTACTTC.

In regard to this clonotype: The limits of the CDR3 on the DNA are not certain, so only TCRdb's listed CDR3 is given. The chain couples TRBV6-5 to TRBJ2-7; the D call in the table, TRBD1, was not verified against the DNA. The CDR3 sequence runs 14 residues, both termini included. Germline V gives CDR1 MNHEY, CDR2 SVGAGI. The CDR3: CASSTSGGMGEQYF.

V usage is TRBV6-1 and J usage is TRBJ1-5; 7 nucleotides line up with TRBD1. Germline V lookup: CDR1 MNHNS, CDR2 SASEGT. V lost 5 bases, J lost 9 bases, and 19 bases stayed unmatched. The CDR3 contains 17 residues. The CDR3 coding sequence is TGTGCCAGCAGTCCTGGGGTTGACAGGGTCCCTTTTTGGCCCCAGCATTTT. It encodes CASSPGVDRVPFWPQHF.

The chain joins TRBV30 to TRBJ1-1; the D is unclear. Germline CDR1 GTSNPN, CDR2 SVGIG (reference sequence). This CDR3 is built from 11 residues. V was shortened by 3 bases and J by 0 bases, with 2 bases between the two germline ends. The CDR3 spells CAWRLNTEAFF. The CDR3 region has the DNA TGTGCCTGGAGGTTGAACACTGAAGCTTTCTTT. Using reference TRBV30 and TRBJ1-1 for the parts outside the CDR3, the full variable domain is SQTIHQWPATLVQPVGSPLSLECTVEGTSNPNLYWYRQAAGRGLQLLFYSVGIGQISSEVPQNLSASRPQDRQFILSSKKLLLSDSGFYLCAWRLNTEAFFGQGTRLTVV.

The table lists this clonotype with many counts. This chain joins TRBV7-6 and TRBJ1-1; D ambiguous. V was shortened by 2 bases and J by 3 bases, with 13 bases between the two germline ends. The germline V gene encodes CDR1 SGHVS and CDR2 FNYEAQ. The CDR3 is made up of 15 amino acids. Here the CDR3 reads CASSLMIGGDTEAFF. The CDR3 nucleotides read TGTGCCAGCAGCTTAATGATTGGTGGTGACACTGAAGCTTTCTTT.

A few counts support this clonotype. The chain has TRBV12-3 or TRBV12-4 and TRBJ2-1; unclear D gene. Between the trimmed V and J ends, which lost 3 bases and 4 bases, there was a span of 10 bases. This CDR3 has 14 amino acids. The CDR3 bases are TGTGCCAGCAGTTTGGCGGCGAATTACAATGAGCAGTTCTTC. Protein product: CASSLAANYNEQFF.

This clonotype came up many times. The CDR3 DNA reads as TGTGCCAGCAGCCTCTTCCTATCCCGGGGGCTGGACGAGCAGTACTTC. This codes for CASSLFLSRGLDEQYF. The V gene is TRBV3-1, the J gene TRBJ2-7; D may match TRBD1 or TRBD2 (6 bases each). CDR1 LGHDT and CDR2 YNNKEL come from the germline V gene (reference sequence). V dropped 4 bases and J dropped 5 bases, with 21 bases sitting between them. The CDR3 covers 16 residues.

The chain employs TRBV20-1 and TRBJ2-7; D possibly corresponds to TRBD2 (6 bases). There are 12 residues in the CDR3. Germline CDR1 and CDR2: DFQATT and SNEGSKA (reference sequence). V dropped 5 bases and J dropped 4 bases, with 12 bases sitting between them. CDR3: CSAPSRGYEQYF. In nucleotides, the CDR3 is TGCAGTGCTCCCTCTCGGGGGTACGAGCAGTACTTC.

In its sample, this clonotype was seen a few times. The chain has TRBV10-3 and TRBJ2-7; D is uncertain. Germline V gene data show CDR1 as ENHRY and CDR2 as SYGVKD. This CDR3 spans 15 amino acids. V dropped 2 bases and J dropped 2 bases, with 13 bases sitting between them. The CDR3 region is CAISENPGSTYEQYF. DNA of the CDR3: TGTGCCATCAGTGAGAATCCCGGCAGTACCTACGAGCAGTACTTC.

The CDR3 protein is CASSSLAAFGNEQFF. In nucleotides, the CDR3 is TGTGCCAGCAGTAGTCTAGCGGCGTTTGGGAATGAGCAGTTCTTC. The chain links TRBV12-3 or TRBV12-4 to TRBJ2-1; 7 bases map to TRBD2. J was trimmed by 7 bases and V by 5 bases; bases with no gene match: 11. The CDR3 covers 15 residues.

This clonotype was detected many times. The rearrangement links TRBV5-1 to TRBJ2-1; TRBD2 matches at 8 bases. Germline CDR1 is SGHRS and CDR2 is YFSETQ. V dropped 5 bases and J dropped 2; count of bases not matched to a gene: 12. The CDR3 covers 17 residues. The CDR3 sequence is CASRPTPKREPYNEQFF. The CDR3 nucleotides read TGCGCCAGCAGGCCCACCCCTAAGCGGGAGCCCTACAATGAGCAGTTCTTC.

This clonotype was counted many times. The CDR3 region has the DNA TGTGCCAGCAGTTCAGGGGGGTTTGGTGAAAAACTGTTTTTT. It is translated as CASSSGGFGEKLFF. This sequence joins TRBV12-3 or TRBV12-4 and TRBJ1-4; 7 bases are shared with TRBD1. There are 14 residues in the CDR3. With 4 bases clipped from V and 7 bases from J, the junction kept 6 bases outside the gene matches.

This clonotype came up a few times. The V gene is TRBV7-2, the J gene TRBJ2-3, with a tentative D call TRBD2 (5 bases). The CDR3 is 11 residues long. Per the germline V gene, CDR1 is SGHTA and CDR2 is FQGNSA. V was cut by 1 base and J by 10 bases, with 6 bases left in between. The CDR3 DNA is TGTGCCAGCAGCTTAGGACTACCGCAGTATTTT. It yields the protein CASSLGLPQYF.

This clonotype has a handful of counts. This rearrangement joins TRBV11-2 to TRBJ1-6, with TRBD1 identical over 7 bases. Germline values: CDR1 SGHAT, CDR2 FQNNGV. Germline trimming cut 5 bases from V and 4 bases from J; bases unmatched to any gene: 8. This CDR3 has 16 amino acids. CDR3 region: CASSPGTVIYNSPLHF. The DNA of the CDR3 is TGTGCCAGCAGCCCGGGGACAGTAATATATAATTCACCCCTCCACTTT.

This chain connects TRBV7-9 to TRBJ2-7, with D maybe TRBD1 (5 bases). Germline V lookup: CDR1 SEHNR, CDR2 FQNEAQ (reference sequence). V shed 5 bases and J shed 7 bases, with 18 bases lying between them. The CDR3 runs 14 residues. CDR3 loop: CASSRQNQPEEQYF. In DNA form, the CDR3 reads TGTGCCAGCAGCCGACAGAACCAACCTGAAGAGCAGTACTTC. The complete variable domain, with remaining parts taken from reference TRBV7-9 and TRBJ2-7, reads DTGVSQNPRHKITKRGQNVTFRCDPISEHNRLYWYRQTLGQGPEFLTYFQNEAQLEKSRLLSDRFSAERPKGSFSTLEIQRTEQGDSAMYLCASSRQNQPEEQYFGPGTRLTVT.

In its sample, this clonotype was seen a few times. The chain carries TRBV5-6 and TRBJ1-1, with D maybe TRBD1 (6 bases). Germline values: CDR1 SGHDT, CDR2 YYEEEE. The CDR3 totals 16 residues. V lost 0 bases, J lost 1 base, and 13 bases lay in between. The CDR3 nucleotides read TGTGCCAGCAGCTTGGGAGGAGGAGGGGGGAACACTGAAGCTTTCTTT. Amino acid sequence: CASSLGGGGGNTEAFF.

There are many counts of this clonotype. The chain joins TRBV25-1 to TRBJ2-1, with 7 bases that match TRBD2. Germline-derived CDR1 and CDR2 are MGHDK and SYGVNS. This CDR3 has 13 residues. Trimming at V came to 0 bases and at J to 13 bases, leaving 6 bases not matched to a gene. CDR3 region: CASSEYGGWFQFF. The CDR3 DNA sequence: TGTGCCAGCAGTGAATACGGGGGGTGGTTTCAGTTCTTC.